The table lists the clone carrying this T cell receptor (beta chain) with a few counts. Sequence at one end of the junction differs from germline and may be a read error. Sequencing targeted expressed TCRB transcripts, as all isolated RNA had been reverse transcribed. Data came from immunoSEQ multiplex PCR; TCRdb stores just in-frame clones and leaves some out. There are some 150,000 clones in the sample; over 8% occur only once, and almost 0.65% lies in the top ten. This entry is derived from a study of beta chain features in type 1 diabetes. Looked up from germline, CDR1 is SSHAT and CDR2 is FNYEAQ (reference sequence). This CDR3 is 16 amino acids long.

Sequencing was done on a sample of central memory CD4+ T cells from blood. The receptor was isolated from a woman between 35 and 50 years old in good health. V usage is TRBV7-7 and J usage is TRBJ2-5; 10 bases match TRBD2. The CDR3 nucleotides are TGTGCTAGCAGCTTATCGTCTAGCGGGGGATCGGAGACCCAGTACTTC. Translation gives CASSLSSSGGSETQYF.